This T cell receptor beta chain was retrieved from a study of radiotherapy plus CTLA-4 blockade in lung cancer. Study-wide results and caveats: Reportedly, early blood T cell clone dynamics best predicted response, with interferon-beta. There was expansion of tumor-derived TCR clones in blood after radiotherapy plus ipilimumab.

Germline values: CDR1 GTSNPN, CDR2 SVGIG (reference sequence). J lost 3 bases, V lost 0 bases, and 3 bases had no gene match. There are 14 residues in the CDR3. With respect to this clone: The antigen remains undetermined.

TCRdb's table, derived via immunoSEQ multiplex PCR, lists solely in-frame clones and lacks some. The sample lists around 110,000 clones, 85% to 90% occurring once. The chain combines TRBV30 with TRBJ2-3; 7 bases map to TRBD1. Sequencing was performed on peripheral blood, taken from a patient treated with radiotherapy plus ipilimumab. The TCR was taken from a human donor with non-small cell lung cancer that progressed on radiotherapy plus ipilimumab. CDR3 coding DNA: TGTGCCTGGAGTGTAATACAGGGGACAGATACGCAGTATTTT. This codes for CAWSVIQGTDTQYF.